The entry below describes one T cell receptor beta chain. In its sample, this clone was seen a few times. No antigen is known for it. Per-base quality was not reported, and no clone a single base away is much larger than it. This sample is drawn from a study of beta chain features in type 1 diabetes (dated by TCRdb to 2017 to 2018). Background for the entire study: Mean age, gender distribution, total cell number and subset yield were not different between patients and healthy donors. Naive and central memory subsets were obtained from all 30 or so donors, but regulatory and stem cell-like memory subsets were isolated from only 8 patients and about eight healthy donors. The study compared TCRB repertoires of sorted circulating CD4+ T cell subsets between recently diagnosed type 1 diabetes patients and matched healthy donors. A total of roughly 99 million sorted cells were examined across all samples, and the number of cells per subset was strongly correlated with RNA yield.

The germline V gene specifies SGHTA as CDR1 and FQGNSA as CDR2. The CDR3 contains 16 residues, cysteine and phenylalanine counted. CDR3 DNA only is kept here, 48 bases in frame from base 1. Germline trimming amounts to 1 base on V and 4 bases on J, with 4 as the count of junction bases outside the gene matches. The High Capacity cDNA Reverse Transcription Kit was used to reverse transcribe all of the isolated RNA, meaning that expressed TCRB transcripts were what got sequenced. Deep immunoSEQ sequencing was applied to naive, central memory and regulatory T cell samples, giving an average of about 3.4 million total reads per sample. Sorted cells were lysed in RLT buffer, and RNA was extracted using DNase-treated RNeasy Micro or Mini kits according to cell number. To prevent cross-contamination, each cell subset was processed individually, whereas patient and healthy donor samples were processed jointly. Using the immunoSEQ multiplex PCR, TCRB sequences were amplified from cDNA into 87-bp fragments spanning the CDR3 region. Sequencing of the amplicons was done on the Illumina HiSeq platform. Concerning the study's data processing: PCR bias was corrected computationally using synthetic template baselines, and reads within Hamming distance 2 were collapsed, with unmergeable singletons discarded. Reads were aligned against IMGT so that V, D and J genes, CDR3 length and insertions or deletions at six rearrangement sites could be assigned. Clonotype counts were normalized to sorted cell number within each subset before computing true diversity and Gini coefficients with the tcR R package. Repertoire sharing was quantified using the overlap coefficient calculated on TCRB nucleotide sequences. As a proxy for the pre-selection repertoire, out-of-frame TCRB sequences from naive cells were analyzed. TCRdb retrieved this table from immuneACCESS and kept in-frame rearrangements only. Not all clones are present; in checked studies, unresolved V genes account for under half, and no reason is known for the remainder. The DNA was the basis for D and trimming; V, J and clone size are from that table. A total of 600,000 to 750,000 clones appear in this sample, about an eighth of them only once. The ten biggest clones cover more than 0.09% of the sample.

The investigation overall reported the following: PCR may preferentially amplify shorter templates, but because patient and control samples were amplified and corrected together, any resulting skew would affect both groups equally. Because cDNA was sequenced instead of genomic DNA, highly expressing activated cells could be over-represented, though the groups showed no difference in activation or CD3 levels. A moderate but significant shortening of TCRB CDR3 length was observed in type 1 diabetes patients in all four CD4+ subsets. Only small numbers of individuals were included in the HLA sub-analyses, which left unresolved whether HLA type had any influence on TCRB rearrangement. Fewer insertions and more nucleotide deletions at VDJ recombination sites were observed in patients with type 1 diabetes, implying thymic rearrangement abnormalities. The naive, central memory and regulatory TCRB repertoires appeared to resemble one another more closely among patients than among healthy donors.

From each donor, a single peripheral blood sample of about 100 mL on average was drawn into heparinised tubes. A BD FACSAria II and a panel including CD45RO, CCR7, CD25, CD127, CD95 and CD27 were used to sort naive, central memory, regulatory and stem cell-like memory CD4+ T cells. Purity was above 98% for every sorted population. PBMCs were separated immediately by Lymphoprep density gradient centrifugation and were stained directly, without being cultured. So that batch effects would be minimized, each experiment stained and sorted samples in pairs, pairing one healthy donor with one patient. The rearrangement joined TRBV7-2 to TRBJ2-2, with 9 bases in between that match TRBD1. The origin of this receptor is a man aged 25 to 40 with type 1 diabetes. Input material: naive CD4+ T cells from blood. Sample cell subset or site, as interpreted from the label and publication: true naive CD4+ T cells. The nucleotides read TGTGCCAGCAGCTTAGTACAGGGGGCTGGCACCGGGGAGCTGTTTTTT. This codes for CASSLVQGAGTGELFF.